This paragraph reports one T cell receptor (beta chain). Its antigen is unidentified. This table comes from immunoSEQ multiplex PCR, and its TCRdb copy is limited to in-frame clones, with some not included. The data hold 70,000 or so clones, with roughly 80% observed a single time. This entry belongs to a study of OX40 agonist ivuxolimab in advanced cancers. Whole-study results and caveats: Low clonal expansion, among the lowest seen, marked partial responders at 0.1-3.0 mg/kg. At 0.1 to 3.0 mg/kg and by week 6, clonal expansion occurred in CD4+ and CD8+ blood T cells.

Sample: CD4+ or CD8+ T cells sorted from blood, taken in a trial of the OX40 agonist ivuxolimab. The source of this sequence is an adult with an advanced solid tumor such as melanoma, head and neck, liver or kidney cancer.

The CDR3 region is CASSAPFTPKGETQYF. As DNA, the CDR3 is TGTGCCAGTAGTGCCCCATTCACACCGAAAGGAGAGACCCAGTACTTC. This rearrangement joins TRBV19 to TRBJ2-5; D is undetermined. This CDR3 has 16 amino acids. Trimming left V 5 bases short and J 4 bases short, with 20 bases between. In germline, CDR1 is LNHDA, CDR2 SQIVND (reference sequence).